This entry features one TCR beta chain sequence. This entry comes from a study of OX40 agonist ivuxolimab in advanced cancers. Germline V lookup: CDR1 SGHTA, CDR2 FQGNSA. Trimming pared 5 bases from V and 3 bases from J, leaving 19 bases between. There are 16 residues in the CDR3. Sequencing was performed with immunoSEQ multiplex PCR; in TCRdb, only in-frame clones are kept and a portion is missing. The profile shows 94,000 or so clones, around 80% of them singletons. The sequences come from CD4+ or CD8+ T cells sorted from blood, collected in a trial of the OX40 agonist ivuxolimab. This TCR was sampled from an adult with an advanced solid tumor such as melanoma, head and neck, liver or kidney cancer. V is TRBV7-2 and J is TRBJ1-1; D ambiguous. This CDR3 reads CASSQSVASQDTEAFF. CDR3 DNA: TGTGCCAGCAGCCAATCGGTGGCGTCTCAGGACACTGAAGCTTTCTTT.